This entry concerns a single TCR beta chain. This entry belongs to a study of blood T cell repertoires in COVID-19. In the study's own analysis: Amplifying reference gene primers gave estimates of nucleated cell counts. Assay: immunoSEQ multiplex PCR; the TCRdb copy retains only in-frame clones and omits some. The D gene and trimming were derived from the DNA, and the V and J assignments and clone size from that table. This repertoire shows 380,000 or so clones, approximately 91% found once; its top ten account for roughly 2%. V lost 4 bases and J lost 2, with 10 bases in between. CDR3 length: 13 amino acids. In germline, CDR1 is SGHRS, CDR2 YFSETQ.

The sequenced sample was PBMCs or T cells enriched from blood (not recorded which). The clonotype comes from a woman between 40 and 50 years old with acute COVID-19. The chain is built from TRBV5-1 and TRBJ2-7; weak D call: TRBD1 (6 bases). CDR3 amino acids: CASSAGTTYEQYF. The CDR3 nucleotides are TGCGCCAGCAGCGCCGGGACAACCTACGAGCAGTACTTC.